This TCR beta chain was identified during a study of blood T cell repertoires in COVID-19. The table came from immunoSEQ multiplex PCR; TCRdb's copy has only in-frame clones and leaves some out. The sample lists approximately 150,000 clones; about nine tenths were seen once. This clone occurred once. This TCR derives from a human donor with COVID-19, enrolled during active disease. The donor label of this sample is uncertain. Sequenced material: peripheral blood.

In DNA form, the CDR3 reads TGTGCCAGCTCACCACCGGGGACAGTTGAAGCTTTCTTT. This sequence encodes CASSPPGTVEAFF. The gene calls are TRBV18 and TRBJ1-1; 7 bases agree with TRBD1. J lost 7 bases, V lost 0 bases, and 2 bases had no gene match. The length of the CDR3 is 13 residues. Looked up from germline, CDR1 is KGHSH and CDR2 is LQKENI.